The clone carrying this T cell receptor (beta chain) was seen once. Per the original data handling: Cell counts per sample came from amplifying reference gene primers. Method: immunoSEQ multiplex PCR; TCRdb's copy keeps in-frame clones and lacks some. The DNA gave D and trimming, while V, J and clone size come from that table. The data contain about 100,000 clones, more than 70% of them singletons. This sample stems from a study of blood T cell repertoires in COVID-19. At the level of the study: Acute-phase and convalescent COVID-19 samples originated in the United States, Italy and Spain. From T cells, B-cell-depleted T cells, or PBMCs came the material, which was cDNA or gDNA.

V dropped 1 base and J dropped 0 bases, with 6 bases sitting between them. The CDR3 runs to 14 residues. Germline V gives CDR1 LGHNA, CDR2 YSLEER. J is TRBJ1-1 and V is TRBV4-3; D gene ambiguous. The sequenced material came from peripheral blood. The TCR comes from a man in his 70s with acute or convalescent COVID-19. In nucleotides, the CDR3 is TGCGCCAGCAGCCAAGCGGGGATGAACACTGAAGCTTTCTTT. This codes for CASSQAGMNTEAFF.